The rows below give T cell receptor beta chains drawn from one sample of a study of blood T cell repertoires in COVID-19. Assay: immunoSEQ multiplex PCR; the TCRdb copy retains only in-frame clones and omits some. This table holds around 64,000 clones, roughly 85% found once. What was sequenced was peripheral blood. The receptor source for this set is a woman over 75 with acute or convalescent COVID-19. The CDR3 runs from the conserved cysteine through the conserved F or W.

v_gene	j_gene	CDR3aa
TRBV12-3/TRBV12-4	TRBJ1-1	CASSRTVGTEAFF
TRBV25-1	TRBJ1-4	CASSEYGGQGREKLFF
TRBV7-9	TRBJ1-1	CASSPVEVEAFF
TRBV4-1	TRBJ2-3	CASSQPSGRAFPADTQYF
TRBV19	TRBJ1-1	CASSHKPGYEAFF
TRBV28	TRBJ1-5	CASILTLGQGGNQPQHF
TRBV7-2	TRBJ1-6	CASSLNQQGGSPLHF
TRBV12-3/TRBV12-4	TRBJ2-7	CASGPQGPYEQYF
TRBV4-3	TRBJ2-7	CASSTLVGGEQYF
TRBV19	TRBJ1-5	CASSKSGGYQPQHF
TRBV29-1	TRBJ2-7	CSVASPGTSGAYEQYF
TRBV3-1/TRBV3-2	TRBJ2-7	CASSQDPVETTYEQYF
TRBV28	TRBJ2-2	CASSPAGGYNGELFF
TRBV28	TRBJ1-1	CASSPTGTGYTEAFF
TRBV2	TRBJ1-3	CASRGQLSGNTIYF
TRBV14	TRBJ1-2	CASSQYYSSHTF
TRBV7-2	TRBJ1-2	CATDGTGGFGYTF
TRBV5-1	TRBJ1-3	CASSRGDGNTIYF
TRBV7-8	TRBJ2-7	CASSLLIGRRGEQYF
TRBV7-2	TRBJ1-3	CASSSRERNTIYF
TRBV7-7	TRBJ2-5	CASSLGAGNQETQYF
TRBV4-2	TRBJ2-5	CASSQVSGGETQYF
TRBV2	TRBJ2-2	CASSLDRANTGELFF
TRBV19	TRBJ1-5	CACSIEGGQPQHF
TRBV6-5	TRBJ2-7	CASSYSLGTDYEQYF
TRBV12-3/TRBV12-4	TRBJ2-5	CASSEISEDTQYF
TRBV29-1	TRBJ2-1	CSVEPRAGGPGEQFF
TRBV7-5	TRBJ1-1	CVRSLAPAGRCAEAFF
TRBV7-8	TRBJ2-7	CASSSQTGAAYEQYF
TRBV25-1	TRBJ1-4	CASSGFTGGEKLFF
TRBV7-2	TRBJ2-1	CASTARSGSYNEQFF
TRBV15	TRBJ2-1	CATSRDLVLGNEQFF
TRBV28	TRBJ1-2	CASSPGVWGYTF
TRBV29-1	TRBJ2-1	CSVDLGLAGGGEQFF
TRBV24-1	TRBJ2-1	CATSDLQVTVGEQFF
TRBV11-2	TRBJ2-7	CASSLAGGGYEQYF
TRBV20-1	TRBJ1-2	CSASADSSRVGVGYTF
TRBV5-5	TRBJ1-2	CASSLEGRGDYGYTF
TRBV28	TRBJ1-4	CASRPPGGEKLFF
TRBV6-2/TRBV6-3	TRBJ2-1	CASSSVTSNEQFF
TRBV28	TRBJ2-5	CASSDSSGGQETQYF
TRBV5-1	TRBJ2-2	CASSPTLRQGPGELFF
TRBV25-1	TRBJ2-1	CASSETASYNEQFF
TRBV30	TRBJ1-4	CAWSGGRYEKLFF
TRBV6-1	TRBJ2-7	CASSEGQIPYEQYF
TRBV10-2	TRBJ2-1	CASSSTLRGQGRNEQFF
TRBV5-1	TRBJ2-2	CASSPLAGGNTGELFF
TRBV13	TRBJ2-1	CASSSRTSVQWDNEQFF
TRBV18	TRBJ2-6	CASSPTGSGANVLTF
TRBV5-8	TRBJ2-1	CASSYWVSQVGNEQFF
TRBV5-4	TRBJ2-7	CASSGSSYEQYF
TRBV24-1	TRBJ2-2	CATSEGRAGGELFF
TRBV18	TRBJ1-1	CASSPRDTEAFF
TRBV6-5	TRBJ2-1	CASSLADTYNEQFF
TRBV6-5	TRBJ2-7	CASRLAGGNEQYF
TRBV14	TRBJ2-7	CASSQAGRLSHEQYF
TRBV3-1/TRBV3-2	TRBJ2-5	CASSQEGSGGVGETQYF
TRBV10-1	TRBJ2-2	CASSRTGSTGELFF
TRBV30	TRBJ1-1	CAWTPAWAGENTEAFF